The 22 T cell receptor beta chains given below trace back to one sample, sequenced in a study of control samples from healthy donors and cancer patients (TCRdb year 2020). Libraries came from the immunoSEQ multiplex PCR assay. TCRdb holds this immuneACCESS table with in-frame rearrangements only. Some clones are missing; in checked studies, unresolved V genes explain under half, and the rest has no known cause. In this sample the table shows 95,000 to 120,000 clones, 70% to 85% of which occur a single time. The ten largest clones take up roughly 6.5% of the sample. Specimen: blood. These TCRs come from a man between 18 and 29 years old in good health.

The genes are TRBV11-2 and TRBJ1-1, with D possibly matching TRBD1 (5 bases). The germline CDR1 and CDR2 sequences are SGHAT and FQNNGV. This CDR3 has 14 amino acids. The V and J ends lost 5 bases and 1 base respectively, with 11 bases between them. CDR3 region: CASSPGLQNTEAFF. CDR3 DNA: TGTGCCAGCAGCCCAGGGCTACAGAACACTGAAGCTTTCTTT.

The chain joins TRBV3-1 (or the pseudogene TRBV3-2) to TRBJ2-1; a possible D gene is TRBD2 (5 bases). There are 14 residues in the CDR3. The germline V gene encodes CDR1 LGHDT and CDR2 YNNKEL (reference sequence). Trimming left V 1 base short and J 9 bases short, with 13 bases between. The CDR3 loop reads CASSQGLAIGEQFF. The DNA for the CDR3 is TGTGCCAGCAGCCAAGGGCTAGCCATCGGTGAGCAGTTCTTC.

The chain has TRBV11-3 and TRBJ2-7; 9 positions agree with TRBD1. Unmatched junction bases numbered 8, after V lost 0 bases and J lost 5 bases. CDR1 is SGHNT, CDR2 YENEEA, per germline. This CDR3 region has 16 residues. The CDR3 here is CASSLESGQGIHEQYF. CDR3 nucleotides: TGTGCCAGCAGCTTAGAATCGGGACAGGGTATACACGAGCAGTACTTC.

V is TRBV5-6 and J is TRBJ1-2, with D unclear. The CDR3 runs to 15 residues. CDR1 and CDR2 (germline): SGHDT, YYEEEE. Trimming pared 0 bases from V and 5 bases from J, leaving 14 bases between. The CDR3 sequence is CASSLGTALWYGYTF. In nucleotides, the CDR3 is TGTGCCAGCAGCTTGGGGACGGCCCTTTGGTATGGCTACACCTTC. The full variable domain, its missing parts supplied by reference TRBV5-6 and TRBJ1-2, is DAGVTQSPTHLIKTRGQQVTLRCSPKSGHDTVSWYQQALGQGPQFIFQYYEEEERQRGNFPDRFSGHQFPNYSSELNVNALLLGDSALYLCASSLGTALWYGYTFGSGTRLTVV.

The chain joins TRBV28 to TRBJ1-1, with D uncertain. V was trimmed by 4 bases and J by 7 bases, leaving 10 bases between them. Germline CDR1 and CDR2: MDHEN and SYDVKM. The length of the CDR3 is 12 residues. CDR3 region: CASSWETGEAFF. DNA of the CDR3: TGTGCCAGCAGTTGGGAGACCGGTGAAGCTTTCTTT. The full variable domain, rest sourced from reference TRBV28 and TRBJ1-1, is DVKVTQSSRYLVKRTGEKVFLECVQDMDHENMFWYRQDPGLGLRLIYFSYDVKMKEKGDIPEGYSVSREKKERFSLILESASTNQTSMYLCASSWETGEAFFGQGTRLTVV.

The chain couples TRBV11-1 to TRBJ2-5, with D possibly matching TRBD2 (7 bases). Germline values: CDR1 SGHAT, CDR2 FQDESV (reference sequence). Trimming removed 2 bases at V and 5 bases at J, with 12 bases between. This CDR3 is built from 14 residues. The DNA for the CDR3 is TGTGCCAGCAGCTTACCCGGGGGGCTTGAGACCCAGTACTTC. Its translation is CASSLPGGLETQYF.

The rearrangement joins TRBV5-4 to TRBJ1-2; no firm D call. Trimming shortened V by 4 bases and J by 11 bases, and 18 bases separated the two germline ends. The CDR3 consists of 13 residues. Germline CDR1 SGHNT, CDR2 YYREEE (reference sequence). CDR3 bases: TGTGCCAGCAGCCCATCGAAAAGGGTGGGTTACACCTTC. Encoded protein: CASSPSKRVGYTF.

The genes are TRBV6-5 and TRBJ2-7; D unclear. In germline, CDR1 is MNHEY, CDR2 SVGAGI. The CDR3 covers 13 residues. With 0 bases removed from V and 4 bases from J, the gap between germline ends came to 7 bases. The DNA of the CDR3 is TGTGCCAGCAGTTACTCGTCAGCGTACGAGCAGTACTTC. Its protein product is CASSYSSAYEQYF.

The rearrangement joins TRBV5-4 to TRBJ2-4; the D gene is possibly TRBD2 (5 bases). The CDR3 length is 17 residues. Germline V CDR1 and CDR2: SGHNT, YYREEE (reference sequence). V was shortened by 0 bases and J by 3 bases, with 16 bases between the two germline ends. CDR3: CASSLAGRAVGKNIQYF. In DNA, the CDR3 is TGTGCCAGCAGCTTGGCCGGAAGAGCGGTAGGCAAAAACATTCAGTACTTC.

At least ten counts were recorded for this clone. The gene calls are TRBV5-4 and TRBJ2-7; 7 bases map to TRBD2. Germline V lookup: CDR1 SGHNT, CDR2 YYREEE (reference sequence). This CDR3 is built from 14 residues. The ends lost 0 bases at V and 2 bases at J; junction bases unmatched: 2. CDR3 sequence reads: CASSLATSAYEQYF. The CDR3 nucleotides read TGTGCCAGCAGCTTGGCCACTAGCGCCTACGAGCAGTACTTC.

In its sample, this clone was seen once. CDR3 DNA: TGTGCCAGCTCACCTCTCGACAGGGGACCCGAAAAACTGTTTTTT. Translating gives CASSPLDRGPEKLFF. The rearrangement uses TRBV18 and TRBJ1-4, with 8 bases matching TRBD1. CDR3 length equals 15 residues. Trimming at V came to 3 bases and at J to 8 bases, leaving 8 bases not matched to a gene. Per the germline V gene, CDR1 is KGHSH and CDR2 is LQKENI.

The gene calls are TRBV7-2 and TRBJ1-1; D might be TRBD1 (6 bases). Trimming pared 1 base from V and 11 bases from J, leaving 14 bases between. Germline-derived CDR1 and CDR2 are SGHTA and FQGNSA. The CDR3 is made up of 13 amino acids. In nucleotides, the CDR3 is TGTGCCAGCAGCTTAGATAGGGGGGCGGGTGCTTTCTTT. Its translation: CASSLDRGAGAFF. Full variable domain (outside the CDR3, taken from reference TRBV7-2 and TRBJ1-1): GAGVSQSPSNKVTEKGKDVELRCDPISGHTALYWYRQSLGQGLEFLIYFQGNSAPDKSGLPSDRFSAERTGGSVSTLTIQRTQQEDSAVYLCASSLDRGAGAFFGQGTRLTVV.

As regards this clone: In the same sample, other DNA sequences code for this CDR3. The V gene is TRBV12-5, the J gene TRBJ2-1; a possible D gene is TRBD2 (5 bases). CDR1 and CDR2 (germline): LGHNT, FRNRAP. V was trimmed by 0 bases and J by 0 bases, leaving 15 bases between them. The CDR3 contains 18 residues. The CDR3 nucleotides are TGTGCTAGTGGTTTGGTACGGGATAGGACGAGCTCCTACAATGAGCAGTTCTTC. Its translation: CASGLVRDRTSSYNEQFF.

V gene TRBV6-1 combines with J gene TRBJ2-7; TRBD1 matches at 11 bases. This CDR3 is built from 14 residues. In germline, CDR1 is MNHNS, CDR2 SASEGT. Trimming at V came to 3 bases and at J to 2 bases, leaving 0 bases not matched to a gene. CDR3 bases: TGTGCCAGCAGTGAGGGACAGGGGGCCTACGAGCAGTACGTC. Protein sequence: CASSEGQGAYEQYV.

The genes are TRBV7-9 and TRBJ2-1; 9 positions agree with TRBD2. CDR3 size: 16 residues. J was trimmed by 0 bases and V by 6 bases; bases with no gene match: 6. The germline gives CDR1 SEHNR, CDR2 FQNEAQ (reference sequence). CDR3 protein: CASRGNSGGSYNEQFF. In nucleotides, the CDR3 is TGTGCCAGCAGAGGTAATAGCGGGGGCTCCTACAATGAGCAGTTCTTC.

V gene TRBV18 combines with J gene TRBJ2-7; D is possibly TRBD1 or TRBD2 (5 bases each). The CDR3 length is 14 residues. From germline, CDR1 is KGHSH and CDR2 LQKENI. Trimming removed 3 bases at V and 5 bases at J, with 14 bases between. DNA for the CDR3: TGTGCCAGCTCACCGGTCTTAGGGACCCACGAGCAGTACGTC. As protein: CASSPVLGTHEQYV.

V and J are TRBV7-9 and TRBJ2-2; D tentatively reads TRBD1 or TRBD2 (5 bases each). Germline V CDR1 and CDR2: SEHNR, FQNEAQ (reference sequence). V was trimmed by 4 bases and J by 2 bases, leaving 11 bases between them. There are 15 residues in the CDR3. CDR3 bases: TGTGCCAGCAGCTCCGGGACGGACAACACCGGGGAGCTGTTTTTT. It is translated as CASSSGTDNTGELFF.

This clone was counted between two and nine times. This chain joins TRBV4-3 and TRBJ2-2, with TRBD1 matching 7 bases. The V gene end was trimmed by 3 bases and the J gene end by 0 bases; junction bases not matched to a gene: 4. The V gene's germline CDR1 is LGHNA and CDR2 YSLEER. The CDR3 is made up of 16 amino acids. The CDR3: CASSQGTGANTGELFF. CDR3 DNA sequence: TGCGCCAGCAGCCAGGGAACAGGGGCGAACACCGGGGAGCTGTTTTTT.

This chain joins TRBV6-5 and TRBJ1-1; no firm D call. Trimming took 7 bases from V and 4 from J, leaving 16 bases between them. The V gene's germline CDR1 is MNHEY and CDR2 SVGAGI. The CDR3 is 14 amino acids. The CDR3 sequence: CASTTIRRLTEAFF. The CDR3 bases are TGTGCCAGCACCACGATTCGACGGCTCACTGAAGCTTTCTTT.

The chain links TRBV28 to TRBJ1-5; D ambiguous. The germline V gene encodes CDR1 MDHEN and CDR2 SYDVKM. The ends were cut back, 3 bases at V and 4 bases at J, with 10 bases in the middle. The CDR3 covers 14 residues. CDR3 in amino acids: CASSFAAGNQPQHF. CDR3 nucleotide sequence: TGTGCCAGCAGTTTCGCGGCAGGTAATCAGCCCCAGCATTTT. Full variable domain (missing parts from reference TRBV28 and TRBJ1-5): DVKVTQSSRYLVKRTGEKVFLECVQDMDHENMFWYRQDPGLGLRLIYFSYDVKMKEKGDIPEGYSVSREKKERFSLILESASTNQTSMYLCASSFAAGNQPQHFGDGTRLSIL.

V usage is TRBV19 and J usage is TRBJ1-5; a possible D gene is TRBD1 (5 bases). The germline V and J ends were trimmed by 0 bases and 6 bases, with 12 bases remaining between them. The CDR3 contains 15 residues. Germline CDR1 is LNHDA and CDR2 is SQIVND (reference sequence). The CDR3 protein is CASSIDLREGQPQHF. The CDR3 DNA reads TGTGCCAGTAGTATAGACCTCAGGGAGGGTCAGCCCCAGCATTTT.

The rearrangement uses TRBV7-8 and TRBJ2-1, with D maybe TRBD1 (6 bases). With 4 bases removed from V and 2 bases from J, the gap between germline ends came to 12 bases. The CDR3 runs 15 residues. Germline loops: CDR1 SGHVS, CDR2 FQNEAQ. The CDR3 bases are TGTGCCAGCAGCTCCGAACAGGGCCCCTACAATGAGCAGTTCTTC. This gives the protein CASSSEQGPYNEQFF.